The 2 T cell receptor beta chains below were found in one sample sequenced in a study of blood T cell repertoires in COVID-19. The repertoire was sequenced with immunoSEQ multiplex PCR; TCRdb's copy has only in-frame clones and lacks some. The table has 85,000 to 120,000 clones, nearly 90% seen once. Input material: peripheral blood. These receptors were obtained from a man aged 50 or older with active COVID-19.

The V gene is TRBV27, the J gene TRBJ2-5; TRBD1 aligns across 7 bases. Trimming at V came to 4 bases and at J to 5 bases, leaving 4 bases not matched to a gene. The CDR3 runs to 13 residues. CDR1 is MNHEY, CDR2 SMNVEV, per germline (reference sequence). The CDR3 nucleotides read TGTGCCAGCAGTTCACAGGGGTGGGAGACCCAGTACTTC. It translates to CASSSQGWETQYF.

Only one count was recorded for this clone. The gene calls are TRBV27 and TRBJ1-2; TRBD1 is a possible D gene (5 bases). Trimming removed 3 bases from V and 3 bases from J, with 11 bases in between. The CDR3 is made up of 14 amino acids. Germline V gene data show CDR1 as MNHEY and CDR2 as SMNVEV (reference sequence). The CDR3 nucleotides are TGTGCCAGCAGTTTGGGAGGCAGGGACTATGGCTACACCTTC. This encodes CASSLGGRDYGYTF.